This T cell receptor beta chain was captured by sequencing in a study of blood T cells in healthy people across ages. Study-wide results and limits: Age showed a roughly linear inverse relationship with TCR beta diversity per million T cells. Naive CD4+ cell counts and diversity both ran higher in long-lived than in aged donors.

This CDR3 spans 12 amino acids. Trimming stripped 9 bases from V and 5 bases from J, with 14 bases between. Germline CDR1 SNHLY, CDR2 FYNNEI. A remark on this clonotype: Its target is not known.

Next came a second PCR, run for about 7 to 12 cycles, which used a sample-barcoded 5' primer along with a J-beta primer mix. MiXCR was run by TCRdb on the 5' RACE reads, yielding one entry per CDR3 protein. The sample lists roughly 680,000 distinct CDR3 sequences; around 48% were seen once. Donation came from healthy Caucasian individuals in Russia who were aged about 6 to 100. Extractions gave at least 5 micrograms of total RNA per sample. The clonotype originates from a woman aged 55-69 years in good health. The sequenced material came from blood. The chain couples TRBV2 to TRBJ2-7; D unresolved. As DNA, the CDR3 is TGTGCCAGTGCGCCTTCGCCGGACGAGCAGTACTTC. Residues: CASAPSPDEQYF.